Listed here are 14 T cell receptor beta chains from one sample, sequenced in a study of early T cells in non-severe SARS-CoV-2 infection. A single record per CDR3 protein comes from TCRdb applying MiXCR to the 5' RACE reads. The table includes about 35,000 distinct CDR3 sequences, under 7% detected once. Material: whole blood. The receptors derive from an adult who was a healthcare worker with PCR-confirmed SARS-CoV-2 infection or an uninfected control (not recorded which).

This rearrangement joins TRBV5-4 to TRBJ2-7; 7 bases are a match to TRBD1. Germline V gene lookup returns CDR1 SGHNT and CDR2 YYREEE (reference sequence). The CDR3 covers 14 residues. Trimming removed 5 bases from V and 3 bases from J; junction bases left unmatched: 8. Here the CDR3 DNA reads TGTGCCAGCAGTCGGGACAGCTACCTCTACGAGCAGTACTTC. Its translation is CASSRDSYLYEQYF. Based on the CDR3 plus reference TRBV5-4 and TRBJ2-7, the full variable domain is ETGVTQSPTHLIKTRGQQVTLRCSSQSGHNTVSWYQQALGQGPQFIFQYYREEENGRGNFPPRFSGLQFPNYSSELNVNALELDDSALYLCASSRDSYLYEQYFGPGTRLTVT.

V and J are TRBV4-3 and TRBJ2-1; D possibly corresponds to TRBD1 (5 bases). CDR3 length: 15 residues. Germline values: CDR1 LGHNA, CDR2 YSLEER. V was cut by 0 bases and J by 6 bases, with 12 bases left in between. The CDR3 sequence: CASSQDGNRFNEQFF. DNA for the CDR3: TGCGCCAGCAGCCAAGATGGGAACAGGTTCAATGAGCAGTTCTTC.

Ten or more counts support this clonotype. V gene TRBV5-5 combines with J gene TRBJ2-1; the D gene could be TRBD1 or TRBD2 (5 bases each). V dropped 3 bases and J dropped 4 bases, with 14 bases sitting between them. Germline CDR1 is SGHKS and CDR2 is YYEKEE (reference sequence). The CDR3 spans 15 residues. The CDR3 loop is CASSWDGSLYNEQFF. In nucleotides, the CDR3 is TGTGCCAGCAGCTGGGACGGATCATTATACAATGAGCAGTTCTTC.

Many counts were recorded for this clonotype. The V call is TRBV12-2, the J call TRBJ2-1. TRBV12-2 is given as a pseudogene. The CDR3 contains 14 residues. CDR3 residues: CASRLRVLTDEQFF. CDR3 DNA sequence: TGTGCAAGTCGCTTAAGGGTGCTAACCGATGAGCAGTTCTTC.

In this sample, this clonotype turned up many times. J is TRBJ2-7 and V is TRBV12-3 or TRBV12-4; D call uncertain. The CDR3 is 12 amino acids. Deletions cut 8 bases from V and 8 bases from J, with 16 bases between. The CDR3 nucleotides are TGTGCCAGCCGTACTTCCCGGCCCCAGCAGTACTTC. Encoded protein: CASRTSRPQQYF.

There are many counts of this clonotype. The chain is built from TRBV10-3 and TRBJ2-2, with D unclear. Trimming pared 6 bases from V and 1 base from J, leaving 12 bases between. Looked up from germline, CDR1 is ENHRY and CDR2 is SYGVKD. The CDR3 sequence is 15 residues long. CDR3: CAISGTAKNTGELFF. Written as DNA, the CDR3 is TGTGCCATCAGCGGCACAGCTAAGAACACCGGGGAGCTGTTTTTT.

This clonotype was detected many times. The chain has TRBV9 and TRBJ2-6; TRBD1 matches 8 bases. Germline assignment: CDR1 SGDLS and CDR2 YYNGEE. Germline trimming cut 4 bases from V and 2 bases from J; bases unmatched to any gene: 8. This CDR3 has 17 amino acids. The CDR3 reads CASSPGQGRAGANVLTF. In DNA form, the CDR3 reads TGTGCCAGCAGCCCCGGACAGGGACGGGCTGGGGCCAACGTCCTGACTTTC.

This clonotype has at least ten counts. The chain joins TRBV7-3 to TRBJ2-6; D gene uncertain. The CDR3 runs 14 residues. The V and J ends lost 5 bases and 0 bases respectively, with 5 bases between them. Germline V gene lookup returns CDR1 SGHTA and CDR2 FQGTGA. This chain's CDR3 is CASSANSGANVLTF. The CDR3 coding sequence is TGTGCCAGCAGCGCGAACTCTGGGGCCAACGTCCTGACTTTC.

Many counts were recorded for this clonotype. The V and J genes are TRBV7-2 and TRBJ2-1; D remains unclear. The V gene's germline CDR1 is SGHTA and CDR2 FQGNSA. The CDR3 runs 13 residues. With 4 bases removed from V and 10 bases from J, the gap between germline ends came to 14 bases. The CDR3 protein is CASSWDGAEEQFF. The CDR3 region has the DNA TGTGCCAGCAGCTGGGATGGCGCTGAGGAGCAGTTCTTC.

This clonotype appeared a few times. V gene TRBV24-1 combines with J gene TRBJ2-1, with D maybe TRBD2 (6 bases). The CDR3 runs to 13 residues. Looked up from germline, CDR1 is KGHDR and CDR2 is SFDVKD. V lost 9 bases, J lost 8 bases, and 16 bases lay in between. CDR3 coding DNA: TGTGCCACCGGCGTTCTGGGGGGACATGAGCAGTTCTTC. Its protein product is CATGVLGGHEQFF.

The rearrangement links TRBV6-1 to TRBJ2-1, with TRBD2 matching over 14 bases. The CDR3 has 17 amino acids. V lost 2 bases to trimming and J lost 9 bases; unmatched junction nucleotides: 9. CDR1 MNHNS and CDR2 SASEGT come from the germline V gene. The CDR3 nucleotides are TGTGCCAGCAGTGAAAACTTGGGACTAGCGGGAGACTTTGAGCAGTTCTTC. Translated: CASSENLGLAGDFEQFF.

This clonotype occurred many times. An end of the junction differs from the germline gene, which may be a read error. The chain has TRBV20-1 and TRBJ2-7; maybe TRBD2 (6 bases). The CDR3 totals 11 residues. The germline V gene encodes CDR1 DFQATT and CDR2 SNEGSKA (reference sequence). The DNA of the CDR3 is TGCAGTGCTAGAGATAGTCCTAGCGTACTCTTC. Encoded protein: CSARDSPSVLF.

This rearrangement joins TRBV20-1 to TRBJ2-1; 9 nucleotides align to TRBD2. The ends lost 3 bases at V and 6 bases at J; junction bases unmatched: 9. This CDR3 is 15 amino acids long. Germline CDR1 is DFQATT and CDR2 is SNEGSKA (reference sequence). The CDR3 reads CSARRDSGSGNEQFF. Here the CDR3 DNA reads TGCAGTGCTAGGAGAGATAGCGGGAGCGGCAATGAGCAGTTCTTC.

This clonotype has a count of ten or more. J is TRBJ1-6 and V is TRBV2, with 10 bases matching TRBD1. The CDR3 runs 13 residues. The germline gives CDR1 SNHLY, CDR2 FYNNEI. Trimming at V came to 6 bases and at J to 7 bases, leaving 0 bases not matched to a gene. The CDR3, as DNA: TGTGCCAGCAGGGGACAGGGGAATTCACCCCTCCACTTT. Translation: CASRGQGNSPLHF.